A selection of T cell receptor beta chains follows, all from one sample in a study of radiation and T cells in renal cell carcinoma. TCRdb's copy holds only in-frame clones and misses some; the assay was immunoSEQ multiplex PCR. The repertoire holds 60,000 to 65,000 clones, with just over 75% as singletons. Specimen: blood, collected from a patient whose treatment included radiotherapy and nephrectomy. These receptors were taken from a man in his 60s with renal cell carcinoma. The CDR3 runs from the conserved cysteine through the conserved F or W. Each record gives: V gene, D gene, clone size, J gene, CDR3 protein. The D gene is left open where the match is weak. Expanded clones get a size class; other rows say once, few or many, or leave the size out.

>TRBV30|-|-|TRBJ2-5
CARGLQETQYF
>TRBV10-1|-|-|TRBJ2-1
CASGATYNEQFF
>TRBV7-6|-|-|TRBJ2-1
CASSLGLYYNEQFF
>TRBV5-6|-|-|TRBJ2-5
CASSLSGTEAQETQYF
>TRBV6-6|-|-|TRBJ1-3
CASETDNSGNTIYF
>TRBV5-5|TRBD2|-|TRBJ2-5
CASSSGREGETQYF
>TRBV6-5|-|-|TRBJ2-5
CASSSGLETQYF
>TRBV5-1|-|-|TRBJ1-1
CASSLETGYMNTEAFF
>TRBV19|-|few|TRBJ1-1
CASSIGQITEAFF
>TRBV30|TRBD1|-|TRBJ2-5
CAWSASFRDRGLWETQYF
>TRBV19|TRBD1|-|TRBJ1-2
CASSIGQGSNGYTF
>TRBV5-1|TRBD1|-|TRBJ1-3
CASSLDRGVGNTIYF
>TRBV14|-|-|TRBJ1-4
CASSQDQGNNEKLFF
>TRBV7-9|TRBD1|-|TRBJ1-2
CASSLDRDRVEGYTF
>TRBV15|-|-|TRBJ1-1
CATRGGYDTEAFF
>TRBV6-5|-|-|TRBJ2-2
CASSLEVGLNTGELFF
>TRBV2|TRBD1|few|TRBJ1-1
CATGTGVTEAFF
>TRBV6-6|-|-|TRBJ1-4
CAGTRVSAIFNEKLFF
>TRBV15|TRBD1|-|TRBJ1-2
CATSRGQGSANYGYTF
>TRBV5-1|TRBD1|-|TRBJ1-1
CASSWGQGTEAFF
>TRBV6-5|-|-|TRBJ2-7
CASSYLYEQYF
>TRBV18|TRBD2|-|TRBJ2-1
CASSPPESLAGVRKQFF
>TRBV7-8|-|-|TRBJ2-7
CASSLLRRRASYEQYF
>TRBV7-2|-|-|TRBJ2-1
CASSLAMVSNEQFF
>TRBV5-1|-|-|TRBJ1-1
CASSSQGVNTEAFF
>TRBV6-5|-|-|TRBJ1-2
CASTQGVYYGYTF
>TRBV1|-|few|TRBJ2-2
CTSSLGGLSSGELFF
>TRBV15|-|-|TRBJ2-6
CATSGHHRGQSGANVLTF
>TRBV7-9|-|-|TRBJ1-2
CASSHLTSGHVYGYTF
>TRBV15|TRBD2|-|TRBJ2-3
CATSGRIAGHTDTQYF
>TRBV5-1|-|-|TRBJ2-2
CASSSGRTNTGELFF
>TRBV9|-|-|TRBJ1-1
CASSVEGLPVTEAFF
>TRBV29-1|TRBD1|-|TRBJ1-1
CSVPDTGDQNTEAFF
>TRBV7-2|TRBD2|-|TRBJ2-7
CASSPGLAGDYEQYF
>TRBV4-3|-|-|TRBJ1-6
CASSQEGQVNSPLHF
>TRBV7-3|-|-|TRBJ2-3
CASSLLLGTDTQYF
>TRBV7-2|TRBD2|-|TRBJ2-2
CASSRGLAETGELFF
>TRBV4-3|-|-|TRBJ2-1
CASSQDVISYNEQFF
>TRBV19|-|-|TRBJ1-2
CASCREGNYGYTF
>TRBV5-6|-|-|TRBJ2-3
CASGDRDPETDTQYF